This T cell receptor beta chain was found in a study of blood T cell repertoires in COVID-19 (dated by TCRdb to the early 2020s). Notes on the research overall: The collaborator samples originated in the United States, Italy and Spain and spanned the acute and convalescent phases of COVID-19. The prospective study material was composed of cDNA or gDNA derived from T cells, B-cell-depleted T cells, or PBMCs. Deeply sampled blood TCRbeta repertoires from subjects exposed to, actively infected with, or recovered from COVID-19 were included in the dataset. A freely available public database, intended as a resource for researchers studying the immune response to SARS-CoV-2, is where the repertoires were released. The samples were drawn from the first 160 participants of the ongoing ImmuneRACE study and from 1,200 or so subjects provided by 6 global collaborators. Sample metadata almost always included a de-identified subject ID, COVID-19 status, age in years and sex. Where available, HLA class I and class II types were taken from metadata supplied by the sample provider and were not determined by assay-based typing. Study-wide findings and limitations: The quantity of clinical and demographic metadata differed by source and by participant and was supplied without curation.

The germline V gene (reference sequence) provides CDR1 SSHAT and CDR2 FNYEAQ. Reading from cysteine to phenylalanine, the CDR3 counts 16 amino acids. Only the CDR3 DNA stays, 48 bases, in frame from base 1. TCRbeta CDR3 regions were amplified from genomic DNA by means of the immunoSEQ Assay, a bias-controlled multiplex PCR. The authors processed their data as follows. The number of nucleated cells in each sample was estimated from the amplification of reference gene primers within the assay. To quantify the absolute abundance of each unique TCRbeta CDR3 rearrangement, sequence reads were collapsed and filtered. For each sample, productive Simpson clonality was calculated as the square root of Simpson's diversity index over productive rearrangements. TCRdb took this table from immuneACCESS and kept in-frame rearrangements with V and J called. Such tables lack part of the clones; where checked against another copy, unresolved V genes explain under half of the gap, and the rest is unexplained. That table supplies the V and J calls and clone size; D and trimming were determined from the DNA. This sample has 120,000 or so clones in its table, and around 89% of those were observed once. About 1.5% of the sample rests with the top ten.

For this clone: Its antigen has not been determined. Its ends do not fully match the called genes, so a read error is possible.

The collaborating institutions used their own protocols to collect whole blood in K2EDTA tubes. For TCRbeta analysis, collaborators shipped samples as frozen whole blood, isolated PBMCs, or DNA extracted from either of those sample types. What was sequenced was peripheral blood. Recombination joined TRBV7-7 with TRBJ2-2; TRBD2 lines up with 9 middle nucleotides. This receptor was taken from a human donor in a cohort sampled during active COVID-19. The nucleotides read TGTGCTAGCAGCCTTACCGGGACTAGCTTGACCGGGGAGCTGTTTTTT. This yields the protein CASSLTGTSLTGELFF.